The 2 T cell receptor beta chains below were found in one sample sequenced in a study of PD-1 blockade in classical Hodgkin lymphoma. The assay was immunoSEQ multiplex PCR, and TCRdb's table has in-frame clones only and misses some. The sample yields about 2,000 clones, roughly 81% seen once. No patient escaped relapse after autologous stem cell transplantation, and brentuximab vedotin exposure varied. The input for sequencing was peripheral blood mononuclear cells (PBMCs), taken at baseline. The receptors stem from a human donor with classical Hodgkin lymphoma.

CDR3 DNA: TGTGCCAGCAGCCCGGACAGGGTAACCTACGAGCAGTACTTC. Its translation: CASSPDRVTYEQYF. V is TRBV7-6 and J is TRBJ2-7; TRBD1 agrees at 8 bases. With 5 bases clipped from V and 2 bases from J, the junction kept 5 bases outside the gene matches. The V gene's germline CDR1 is SGHVS and CDR2 FNYEAQ. This CDR3 spans 14 amino acids.

This clone was seen only a few times. This rearrangement joins TRBV4-1 to TRBJ1-4; D is undetermined. The CDR3 has 15 amino acids. The V and J ends lost 0 bases and 7 bases respectively, with 12 bases between them. The V gene's germline CDR1 is MGHRA and CDR2 YSYEKL. The CDR3 is CASSQESEGSEKLFF. The CDR3 DNA reads as TGCGCCAGCAGCCAAGAATCGGAGGGTAGTGAAAAACTGTTTTTT.